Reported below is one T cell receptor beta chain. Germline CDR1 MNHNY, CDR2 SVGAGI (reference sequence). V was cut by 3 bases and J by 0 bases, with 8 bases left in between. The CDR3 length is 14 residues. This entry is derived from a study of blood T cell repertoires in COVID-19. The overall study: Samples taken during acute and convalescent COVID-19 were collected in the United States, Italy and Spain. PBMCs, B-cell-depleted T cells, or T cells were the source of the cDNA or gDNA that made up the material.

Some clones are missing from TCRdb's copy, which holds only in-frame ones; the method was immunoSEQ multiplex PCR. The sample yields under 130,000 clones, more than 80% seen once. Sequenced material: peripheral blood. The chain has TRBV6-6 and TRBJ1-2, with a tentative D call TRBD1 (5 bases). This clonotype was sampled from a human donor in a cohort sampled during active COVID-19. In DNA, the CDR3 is TGTGCCAGCAGTTATGGGGGGGCTAACTATGGCTACACCTTC. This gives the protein CASSYGGANYGYTF.